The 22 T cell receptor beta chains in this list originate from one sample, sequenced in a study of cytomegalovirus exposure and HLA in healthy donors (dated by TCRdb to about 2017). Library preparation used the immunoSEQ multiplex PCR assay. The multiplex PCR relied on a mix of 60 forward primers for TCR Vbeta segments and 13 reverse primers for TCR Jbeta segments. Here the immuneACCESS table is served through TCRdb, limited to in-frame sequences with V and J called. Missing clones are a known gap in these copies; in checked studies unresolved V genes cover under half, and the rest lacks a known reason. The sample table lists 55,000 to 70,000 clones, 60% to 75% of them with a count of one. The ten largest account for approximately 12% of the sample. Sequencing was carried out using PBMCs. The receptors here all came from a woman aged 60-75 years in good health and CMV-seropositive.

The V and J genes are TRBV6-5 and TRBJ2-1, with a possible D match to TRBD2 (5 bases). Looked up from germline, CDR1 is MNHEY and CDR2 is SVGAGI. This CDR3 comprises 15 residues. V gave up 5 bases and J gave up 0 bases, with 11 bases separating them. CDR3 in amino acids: CASSLTTSSYNEQFF. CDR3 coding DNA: TGTGCCAGCAGTCTGACTACAAGCTCCTACAATGAGCAGTTCTTC.

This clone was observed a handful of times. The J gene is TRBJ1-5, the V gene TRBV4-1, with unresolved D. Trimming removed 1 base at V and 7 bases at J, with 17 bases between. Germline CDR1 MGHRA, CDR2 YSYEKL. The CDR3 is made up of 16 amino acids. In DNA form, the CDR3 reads TGCGCCAGCAGCCAAGTATTTAGTCAGACGGGGCAGCCCCAGCATTTT. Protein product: CASSQVFSQTGQPQHF.

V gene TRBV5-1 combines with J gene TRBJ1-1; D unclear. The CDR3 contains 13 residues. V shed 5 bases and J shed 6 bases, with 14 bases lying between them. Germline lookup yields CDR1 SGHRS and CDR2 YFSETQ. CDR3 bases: TGCGCCAGCAGTCCGATGCCGGGGTCTGAAGCTTTCTTT. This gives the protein CASSPMPGSEAFF.

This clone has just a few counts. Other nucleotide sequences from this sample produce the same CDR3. The CDR3 region is CASSSGTGDEKLFF. The CDR3 DNA sequence: TGCGCCAGCAGTTCCGGGACAGGGGATGAAAAACTGTTTTTT. The chain is built from TRBV5-1 and TRBJ1-4, with TRBD1 identical over 10 bases. Germline V gene data show CDR1 as SGHRS and CDR2 as YFSETQ. With 5 bases clipped from V and 6 bases from J, the junction kept 4 bases outside the gene matches. This CDR3 spans 14 amino acids.

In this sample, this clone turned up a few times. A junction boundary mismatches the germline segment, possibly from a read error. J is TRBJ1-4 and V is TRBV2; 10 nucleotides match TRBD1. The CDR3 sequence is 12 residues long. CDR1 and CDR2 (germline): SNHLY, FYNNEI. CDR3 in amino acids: CASSVARTGGIF. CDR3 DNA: TGTGCCAGCAGTGTCGCTCGGACAGGGGGAATTTTT. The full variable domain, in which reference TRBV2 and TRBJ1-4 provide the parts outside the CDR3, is EPEVTQTPSHQVTQMGQEVILRCVPISNHLYFYWYRQILGQKVEFLVSFYNNEISEKSEIFDDQFSVERPDGSNFTLKIRSTKLEDSAMYFCASSVARTGGIFGSGTQLSVL.

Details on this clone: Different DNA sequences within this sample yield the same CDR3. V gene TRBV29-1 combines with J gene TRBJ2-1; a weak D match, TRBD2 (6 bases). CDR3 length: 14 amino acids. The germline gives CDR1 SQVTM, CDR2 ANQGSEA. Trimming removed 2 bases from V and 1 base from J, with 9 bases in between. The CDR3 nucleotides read TGCAGCGTTGAACTAGCGCAATCCTACAATGAGCAGTTCTTC. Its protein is CSVELAQSYNEQFF.

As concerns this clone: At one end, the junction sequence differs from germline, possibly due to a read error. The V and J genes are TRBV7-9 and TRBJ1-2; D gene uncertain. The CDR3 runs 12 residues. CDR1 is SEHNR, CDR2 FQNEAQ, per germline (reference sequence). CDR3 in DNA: TGTACCAGCAGCTCCCACGGTTATGGCTACACCTTC. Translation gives CTSSSHGYGYTF. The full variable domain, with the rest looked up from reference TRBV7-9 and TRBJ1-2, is DTGVSQNPRHKITKRGQNVTFRCDPISEHNRLYWYRQTLGQGPEFLTYFQNEAQLEKSRLLSDRFSAERPKGSFSTLEIQRTEQGDSAMYLCTSSSHGYGYTFGSGTRLTVV.

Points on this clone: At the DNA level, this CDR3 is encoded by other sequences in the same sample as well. The CDR3 bases are TGTGCCAGCAGTTTGACAGGGGGCGTCTATGGCTACACCTTC. Amino acids: CASSLTGGVYGYTF. J is TRBJ1-2 and V is TRBV28; 10 bases map to TRBD1. The ends lost 3 bases at V and 4 bases at J; junction bases unmatched: 2. CDR1 is MDHEN and CDR2 is SYDVKM in the germline V gene. This CDR3 contains 14 residues.

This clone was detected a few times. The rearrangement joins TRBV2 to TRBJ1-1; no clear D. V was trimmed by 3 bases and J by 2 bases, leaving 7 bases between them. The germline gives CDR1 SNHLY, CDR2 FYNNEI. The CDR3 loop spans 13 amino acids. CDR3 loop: CASSDQSNTEAFF. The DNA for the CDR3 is TGTGCCAGCAGTGACCAGTCTAACACTGAAGCTTTCTTT.

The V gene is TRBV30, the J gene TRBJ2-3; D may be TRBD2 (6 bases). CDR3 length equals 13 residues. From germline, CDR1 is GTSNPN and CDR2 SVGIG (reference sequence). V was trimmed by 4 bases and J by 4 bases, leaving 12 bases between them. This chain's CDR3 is CAWNFREADTQYF. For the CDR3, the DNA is TGTGCCTGGAATTTCAGGGAGGCAGATACGCAGTATTTT.

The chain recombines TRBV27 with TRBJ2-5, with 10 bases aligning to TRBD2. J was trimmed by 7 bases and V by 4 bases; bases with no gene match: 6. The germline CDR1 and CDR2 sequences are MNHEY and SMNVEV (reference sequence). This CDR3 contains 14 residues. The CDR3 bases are TGTGCCAGCAGTTCCCCGCTAGCGGGAGTGACCCAGTACTTC. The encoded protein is CASSSPLAGVTQYF.

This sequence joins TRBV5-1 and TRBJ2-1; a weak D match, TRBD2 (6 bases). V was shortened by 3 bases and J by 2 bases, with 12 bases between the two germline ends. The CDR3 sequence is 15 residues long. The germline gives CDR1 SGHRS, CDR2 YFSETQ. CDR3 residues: CASSSGRETYNEQFF. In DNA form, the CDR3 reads TGCGCCAGCAGCTCCGGGCGGGAAACCTACAATGAGCAGTTCTTC.

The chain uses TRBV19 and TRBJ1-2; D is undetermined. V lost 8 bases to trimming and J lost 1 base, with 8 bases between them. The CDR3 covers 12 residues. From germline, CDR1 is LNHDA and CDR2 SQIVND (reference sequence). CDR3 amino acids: CASARGNYGYTF. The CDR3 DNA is TGTGCCAGTGCTCGGGGTAACTATGGCTACACCTTC.

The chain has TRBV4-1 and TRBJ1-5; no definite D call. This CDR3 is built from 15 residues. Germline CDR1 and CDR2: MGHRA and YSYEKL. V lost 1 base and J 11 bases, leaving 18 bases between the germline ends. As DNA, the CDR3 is TGCGCCAGCAGCCAAGGCGAAAGGACCGGAGGAGCCCAGCATTTT. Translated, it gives CASSQGERTGGAQHF.

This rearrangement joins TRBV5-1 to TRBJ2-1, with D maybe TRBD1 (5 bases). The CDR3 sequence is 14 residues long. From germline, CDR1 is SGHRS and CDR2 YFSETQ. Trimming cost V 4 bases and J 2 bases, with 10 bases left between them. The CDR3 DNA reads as TGCGCCAGCAGCGCAGGGTCCCCCTACAATGAGCAGTTCTTC. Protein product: CASSAGSPYNEQFF.

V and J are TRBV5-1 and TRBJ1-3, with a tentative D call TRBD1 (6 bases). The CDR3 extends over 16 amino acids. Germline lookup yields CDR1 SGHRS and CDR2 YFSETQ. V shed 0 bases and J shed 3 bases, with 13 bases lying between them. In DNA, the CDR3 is TGCGCCAGCAGCTTGGCCGGGGGGGGCTTTGGAAACACCATATATTTT. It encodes CASSLAGGGFGNTIYF.

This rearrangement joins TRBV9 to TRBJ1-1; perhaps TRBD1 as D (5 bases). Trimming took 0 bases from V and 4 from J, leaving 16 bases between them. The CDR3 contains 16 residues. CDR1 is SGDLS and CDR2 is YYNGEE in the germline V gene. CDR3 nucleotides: TGTGCCAGCAGCGTAGCCCCGGCGGGGCGGGGCACTGAAGCTTTCTTT. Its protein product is CASSVAPAGRGTEAFF.

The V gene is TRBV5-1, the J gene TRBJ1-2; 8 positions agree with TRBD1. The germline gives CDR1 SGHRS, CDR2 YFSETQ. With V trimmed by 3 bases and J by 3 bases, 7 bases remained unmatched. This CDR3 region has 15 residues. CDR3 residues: CASSSGNRGDYGYTF. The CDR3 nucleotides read TGCGCCAGCAGCTCGGGAAACAGGGGGGACTATGGCTACACCTTC.

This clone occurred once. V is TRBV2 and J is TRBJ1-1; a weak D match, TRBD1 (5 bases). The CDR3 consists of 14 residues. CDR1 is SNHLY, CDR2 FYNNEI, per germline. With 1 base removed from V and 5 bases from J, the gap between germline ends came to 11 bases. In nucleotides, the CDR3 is TGTGCCAGCAGTGAAGAAGGGGTAAGGACTGAAGCTTTCTTT. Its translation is CASSEEGVRTEAFF.

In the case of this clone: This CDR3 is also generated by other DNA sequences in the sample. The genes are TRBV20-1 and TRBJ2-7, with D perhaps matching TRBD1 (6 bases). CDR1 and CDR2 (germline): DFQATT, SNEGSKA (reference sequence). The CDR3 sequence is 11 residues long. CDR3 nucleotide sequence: TGCAGCGCCCCAGGGGCCTACGAGCAGTACTTC. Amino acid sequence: CSAPGAYEQYF.

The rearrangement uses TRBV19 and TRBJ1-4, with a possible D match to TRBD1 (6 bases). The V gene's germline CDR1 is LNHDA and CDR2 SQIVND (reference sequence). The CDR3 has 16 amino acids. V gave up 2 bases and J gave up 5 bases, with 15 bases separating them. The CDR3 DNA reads TGTGCCAGTAGTATAATGCAGGGCCAGGGGAATGAAAAACTGTTTTTT. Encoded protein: CASSIMQGQGNEKLFF. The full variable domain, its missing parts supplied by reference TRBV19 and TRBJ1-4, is DGGITQSPKYLFRKEGQNVTLSCEQNLNHDAMYWYRQDPGQGLRLIYYSQIVNDFQKGDIAEGYSVSREKKESFPLTVTSAQKNPTAFYLCASSIMQGQGNEKLFFGSGTQLSVL.

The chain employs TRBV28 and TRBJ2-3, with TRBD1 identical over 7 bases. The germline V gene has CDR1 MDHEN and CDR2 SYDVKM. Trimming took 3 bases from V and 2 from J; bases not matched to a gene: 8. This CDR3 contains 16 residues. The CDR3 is CASSFSGTDNTDTQYF. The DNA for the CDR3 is TGTGCCAGCAGTTTCTCCGGGACAGACAACACAGATACGCAGTATTTT. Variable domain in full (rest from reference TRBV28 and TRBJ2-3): DVKVTQSSRYLVKRTGEKVFLECVQDMDHENMFWYRQDPGLGLRLIYFSYDVKMKEKGDIPEGYSVSREKKERFSLILESASTNQTSMYLCASSFSGTDNTDTQYFGPGTRLTVL.